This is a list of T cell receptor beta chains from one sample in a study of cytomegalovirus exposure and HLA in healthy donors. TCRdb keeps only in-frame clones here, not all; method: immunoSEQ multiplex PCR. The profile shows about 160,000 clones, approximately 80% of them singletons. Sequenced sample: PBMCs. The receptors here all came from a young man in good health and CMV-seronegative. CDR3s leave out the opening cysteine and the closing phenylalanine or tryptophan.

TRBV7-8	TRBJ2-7	ASSDKRSYEQY
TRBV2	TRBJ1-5	ASSEAQGNQPQH
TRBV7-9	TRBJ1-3	APGGQGRNTIY
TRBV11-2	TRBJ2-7	ASSLEWDRDEQY
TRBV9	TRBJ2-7	ASSVTGTTYSEQY
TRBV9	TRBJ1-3	ASSVGGAGSGNTIY
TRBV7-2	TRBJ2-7	ASSVPGQGFHEQY
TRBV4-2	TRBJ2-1	ASSQGEGRQF
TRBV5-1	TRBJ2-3	ASSSSRDTDTQY
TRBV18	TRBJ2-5	ASSPPVAIETQY
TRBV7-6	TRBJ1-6	ASSSKLDSPLH
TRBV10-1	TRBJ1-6	ASSESGQGRSPLH
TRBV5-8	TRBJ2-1	ASSLAVLAGVDEQF
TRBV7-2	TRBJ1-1	ASSPSVLSAAF
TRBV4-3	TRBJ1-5	ASSQDVGRQPQH
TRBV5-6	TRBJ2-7	ASSLAIKY
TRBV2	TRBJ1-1	ASRERIGTGGTEAF
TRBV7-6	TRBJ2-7	ASTLPGGEQY
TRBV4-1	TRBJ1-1	ASSLGQRNTEAF
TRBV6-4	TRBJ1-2	ASTPSGGASYGYT
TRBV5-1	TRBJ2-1	ASSFSGPSYNEQF
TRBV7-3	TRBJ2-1	ASSFPSGLAESSSYNEQF
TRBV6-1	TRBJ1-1	ASKPGMNTEAF